What follows are 25 T cell receptor beta chains derived from one specimen sequenced in a study of control samples from healthy donors and cancer patients. The method was immunoSEQ multiplex PCR; TCRdb's version includes in-frame clones alone and lacks a portion of them. The sample holds about 31,000 clones, approximately 94% seen once. Sequences were obtained from blood. The receptors here all came from a man in his sixties in good health.

Worth noting for this clone: Other DNA sequences from this sample encode an identical CDR3 as well. The chain links TRBV20-1 to TRBJ2-3; D is ambiguous. This CDR3 comprises 11 residues. Trimming took 6 bases from V and 4 from J, leaving 8 bases between them. Germline V CDR1 and CDR2: DFQATT, SNEGSKA (reference sequence). CDR3 region: CSARRPDTQYF. The CDR3 region has the DNA TGCAGTGCACGCCGACCAGATACGCAGTATTTT.

The chain uses TRBV9 and TRBJ2-1; 14 bases map to TRBD2. Germline V gives CDR1 SGDLS, CDR2 YYNGEE. The V gene end was trimmed by 4 bases and the J gene end by 4 bases; junction bases not matched to a gene: 7. The CDR3 is 17 amino acids. Here the CDR3 reads CASSSRLAGGGYNEQFF. CDR3 nucleotides: TGTGCCAGCAGCTCCCGACTAGCGGGGGGGGGATACAATGAGCAGTTCTTC.

The chain couples TRBV29-1 to TRBJ2-2; D unclear. The CDR3 totals 16 residues. V was trimmed by 2 bases and J by 4 bases, leaving 17 bases between them. CDR1 SQVTM and CDR2 ANQGSEA come from the germline V gene. The CDR3 loop reads CSVEIPSVGITGELFF. DNA for the CDR3: TGCAGCGTTGAAATCCCCTCCGTAGGAATCACCGGGGAGCTGTTTTTT.

The chain employs TRBV30 and TRBJ1-4, with TRBD1 identical over 8 bases. Trimming took 5 bases from V and 8 from J; bases not matched to a gene: 16. CDR1 GTSNPN and CDR2 SVGIG come from the germline V gene (reference sequence). The CDR3 totals 16 residues. CDR3 DNA sequence: TGTGCCTGGTCCCGGGGACAGGCCGGCAAGGGAGAAAAACTGTTTTTT. This translates into CAWSRGQAGKGEKLFF.

V gene TRBV27 combines with J gene TRBJ1-1; D gene unclear. Per the germline V gene, CDR1 is MNHEY and CDR2 is SMNVEV (reference sequence). With 2 bases removed from V and 1 base from J, the gap between germline ends came to 8 bases. This CDR3 is 14 amino acids long. Here the CDR3 DNA reads TGTGCCAGCAGTTTACTTCACCCGAACACTGAAGCTTTCTTT. Amino acids: CASSLLHPNTEAFF.

The chain recombines TRBV6-2 or TRBV6-3 with TRBJ1-1; D is perhaps TRBD1 (5 bases). The V end was cut by 5 bases, the J end by 4 bases, with 8 bases between. The CDR3 extends over 12 amino acids. CDR1 is MNHEY, CDR2 SVGEGT, per germline. The CDR3 DNA follows: TGTGCCAGCAGTGGGACCCCCACTGAAGCTTTCTTT. Translating it yields CASSGTPTEAFF.

The chain employs TRBV5-1 and TRBJ2-1; tentatively, D is TRBD2 (7 bases). The CDR3 loop spans 16 amino acids. Germline values: CDR1 SGHRS, CDR2 YFSETQ. V lost 1 base to trimming and J lost 4 bases, with 15 bases between them. CDR3 nucleotide sequence: TGCGCCAGCAGCTTGTCGGGGGGCTCCCCTTACAATGAGCAGTTCTTC. Translated, it gives CASSLSGGSPYNEQFF.

V is TRBV7-8 and J is TRBJ2-1, with a possible D match to TRBD1 (5 bases). The V gene lost 2 bases and the J gene lost 8 bases, with 19 bases spanning the gap. The length of the CDR3 is 16 residues. CDR1 is SGHVS, CDR2 FQNEAQ, per germline. In DNA, the CDR3 is TGTGCCAGCAGCTTACCCAGGGTGGTCTTAGGAGATGAGCAGTTCTTC. Its protein product is CASSLPRVVLGDEQFF.

V usage is TRBV12-3 or TRBV12-4 and J usage is TRBJ1-2; the D gene is possibly TRBD1 (5 bases). The CDR3 is 13 amino acids. Deletions cut 6 bases from V and 3 bases from J, with 11 bases between. CDR3 bases: TGTGCCAGCAGCCCGCGACAGCACTATGGCTACACCTTC. This codes for CASSPRQHYGYTF.

The V and J genes are TRBV19 and TRBJ2-5; possibly TRBD1 or TRBD2 for D (6 bases each). This CDR3 comprises 17 residues. Germline assignment: CDR1 LNHDA and CDR2 SQIVND (reference sequence). Trimming took 3 bases from V and 2 from J, leaving 19 bases between them. The DNA for the CDR3 is TGTGCCAGTAGTATGGGGGGCGCCAAGTCCCTTCAAGAGACCCAGTACTTC. It yields the protein CASSMGGAKSLQETQYF.

This chain uses TRBV18 with TRBJ2-7; D is perhaps TRBD2 (5 bases). V gave up 3 bases and J gave up 7 bases, with 10 bases separating them. The germline CDR1 and CDR2 sequences are KGHSH and LQKENI. The CDR3 runs to 12 residues. The CDR3 coding sequence is TGTGCCAGCTCACCCGGCCCGGGGGAGCAGTACTTC. Its protein product is CASSPGPGEQYF.

This clone occurred once. J is TRBJ2-6 and V is TRBV7-9, with 7 bases that match TRBD1. This CDR3 spans 16 amino acids. From germline, CDR1 is SEHNR and CDR2 FQNEAQ (reference sequence). V trimming: 6 bases; J trimming: 4 bases; junction bases outside the gene matches: 9. The CDR3 DNA reads TGTGCCAGCAGTTTGACAGGGTGGCCCGGGGCCAACGTCCTGACTTTC. Encoded protein: CASSLTGWPGANVLTF.

This clone was seen just once. This sequence joins TRBV11-2 and TRBJ1-4; D remains ambiguous. Germline V gene lookup returns CDR1 SGHAT and CDR2 FQNNGV. V dropped 2 bases and J dropped 3 bases, with 10 bases sitting between them. This CDR3 spans 15 amino acids. The CDR3, as DNA: TGTGCCAGCAGCTTATCAGGTTTAGCTAATGAAAAACTGTTTTTT. Translation gives CASSLSGLANEKLFF. Full variable domain (missing parts from reference TRBV11-2 and TRBJ1-4): EAGVAQSPRYKIIEKRQSVAFWCNPISGHATLYWYQQILGQGPKLLIQFQNNGVVDDSQLPKDRFSAERLKGVDSTLKIQPAKLEDSAVYLCASSLSGLANEKLFFGSGTQLSVL.

The count of this clone is one. The chain is built from TRBV28 and TRBJ2-1, with TRBD2 matching 10 bases. Germline V gives CDR1 MDHEN, CDR2 SYDVKM. The CDR3 is 13 amino acids. Trimming removed 11 bases from V and 8 bases from J; junction bases left unmatched: 9. CDR3 bases: TGTGCCGGAGCGGGGGGGCCTCGGGATGAGCAGTTCTTC. The encoded protein is CAGAGGPRDEQFF.

The chain links TRBV4-3 to TRBJ1-2; unclear D gene. Between the trimmed V and J ends, which lost 0 bases and 6 bases, there was a span of 8 bases. Germline-derived CDR1 and CDR2 are LGHNA and YSLEER. This CDR3 is built from 13 residues. CDR3 in DNA: TGCGCCAGCAGCCAAGATTGGGCGGATGGCTACACCTTC. Translated: CASSQDWADGYTF.

This clone was observed a handful of times. This chain connects TRBV5-1 to TRBJ2-5; D is undetermined. Trimming pared 2 bases from V and 4 bases from J, leaving 6 bases between. The CDR3 consists of 12 residues. Germline V gene data show CDR1 as SGHRS and CDR2 as YFSETQ. CDR3 in amino acids: CASSFMGETQYF. Written as DNA, the CDR3 is TGCGCCAGCAGCTTTATGGGAGAGACCCAGTACTTC.

V and J are TRBV9 and TRBJ2-1; 12 positions match TRBD1. Germline CDR1 and CDR2: SGDLS and YYNGEE. The ends lost 7 bases at V and 7 bases at J; junction bases unmatched: 9. The CDR3 has 15 amino acids. The CDR3, as DNA: TGTGCCAGCGGTTCGGGACAGGGGGCGAGTAATGAGCAGTTCTTC. Residues: CASGSGQGASNEQFF.

The chain recombines TRBV30 with TRBJ1-1; TRBD1 is a possible D gene (6 bases). Looked up from germline, CDR1 is GTSNPN and CDR2 is SVGIG (reference sequence). The CDR3 is 16 residues long. Trimming pared 0 bases from V and 1 base from J, leaving 15 bases between. Written as DNA, the CDR3 is TGTGCCTGGAGTGTTCGGGGGCGTTGGGAGAACACTGAAGCTTTCTTT. Its translation: CAWSVRGRWENTEAFF.

The chain is built from TRBV27 and TRBJ2-2; D ambiguous. The CDR3 runs to 18 residues. Per germline, CDR1 MNHEY and CDR2 SMNVEV (reference sequence). The germline V and J ends were trimmed by 0 bases and 0 bases, with 14 bases remaining between them. Here the CDR3 reads CASSLSRGKGTNTGELFF. CDR3 bases: TGTGCCAGCAGTTTATCGAGAGGAAAAGGGACGAACACCGGGGAGCTGTTTTTT.

In DNA form, the CDR3 reads TGTGCCAGCAGCGCGACCACTCTGGGCCGAGCTTTCTTT. Translation: CASSATTLGRAFF. The chain couples TRBV11-1 to TRBJ1-1; D ambiguous. The CDR3 runs to 13 residues. V lost 5 bases and J 10 bases, leaving 17 bases between the germline ends. Per germline, CDR1 SGHAT and CDR2 FQDESV (reference sequence). Combining the CDR3 with reference TRBV11-1 and TRBJ1-1 gives the whole variable domain EAEVAQSPRYKITEKSQAVAFWCDPISGHATLYWYRQILGQGPELLVQFQDESVVDDSQLPKDRFSAERLKGVDSTLKIQPAELGDSAMYLCASSATTLGRAFFGQGTRLTVV.

The V gene is TRBV7-2, the J gene TRBJ2-4; D not resolved. The CDR3 length is 12 residues. Germline loops: CDR1 SGHTA, CDR2 FQGNSA. V was pared by 5 bases and J by 7 bases, with 9 bases between. The CDR3 DNA follows: TGTGCCAGCAGCCCCGGTTCTAACATTCAGTACTTC. Encoded protein: CASSPGSNIQYF.

Worth noting for this clone: Its ends do not fully match the called genes, so a read error is possible. The chain joins TRBV6-1 to TRBJ2-7, with D possibly matching TRBD1 (6 bases). Germline values: CDR1 MNHNS, CDR2 SASEGT. The CDR3 has 15 amino acids. DNA for the CDR3: TGTGCCAGCAGTGAAGCGCAACAGACCAAGGGGGAGCTGTACTTC. Translating it yields CASSEAQQTKGELYF.

The chain employs TRBV7-2 and TRBJ2-1; the D is unclear. V was shortened by 1 base and J by 0 bases, with 4 bases between the two germline ends. Germline V gene sequence: CDR1 SGHTA, CDR2 FQGNSA. The CDR3 spans 14 residues. The CDR3 DNA reads TGTGCCAGCAGCTTAGGGTTCTCCTACAATGAGCAGTTCTTC. Amino acids: CASSLGFSYNEQFF.

The chain is built from TRBV5-6 and TRBJ1-4, with 8 bases that match TRBD1. CDR3 length: 14 residues. CDR1 is SGHDT and CDR2 is YYEEEE in the germline V gene. J lost 6 bases, V lost 1 base, and 2 bases had no gene match. CDR3 in DNA: TGTGCCAGCAGCTTGACAGGGGGGGATGAAAAACTGTTTTTT. Amino acids: CASSLTGGDEKLFF.

The chain uses TRBV7-9 and TRBJ2-1; 11 bases line up with TRBD2. The V and J ends lost 1 base and 8 bases, in that order; junction bases with no gene match: 7. The CDR3 totals 16 residues. Germline V lookup: CDR1 SEHNR, CDR2 FQNEAQ (reference sequence). This chain's CDR3 is CASSLGLAGPSDEQFF. DNA of the CDR3: TGTGCCAGCAGCTTAGGACTAGCGGGGCCATCGGATGAGCAGTTCTTC.